This TCR beta chain was sequenced in a study of T cell responses to AZD1222 COVID-19 vaccine. Using immunoSEQ multiplex PCR, the repertoire was profiled, and TCRdb retains in-frame clones only, with some absent. Here the sample spans 70,000 to 95,000 clones, about 90% being singletons. Turning to this clone: Its specificity is unknown.

Overall study findings and caveats: Mostly white British, mostly female donors; authors suggested clonal diversity may be underestimated. In the spike-specific TCR repertoire, nearly half reportedly target unmutated variant regions.

The receptor comes from an adult in good health. Sample: peripheral blood, taken on day 0 of MenACWY control vaccination.

The CDR3 here is CSVEAGAARTQYF. CDR3 sequence (DNA): TGCAGCGTTGAGGCCGGGGCGGCTCGGACCCAGTACTTC. The chain uses TRBV29-1 and TRBJ2-5, with D tentatively TRBD1 or TRBD2 (5 bases each). The CDR3 is made up of 13 amino acids. Germline CDR1 is SQVTM and CDR2 is ANQGSEA. V was trimmed by 3 bases and J by 7 bases, leaving 15 bases between them. The whole variable domain, remainder taken from reference TRBV29-1 and TRBJ2-5, is SAVISQKPSRDICQRGTSLTIQCQVDSQVTMMFWYRQQPGQSLTLIATANQGSEATYESGFVIDKFPISRPNLTFSTLTVSNMSPEDSSIYLCSVEAGAARTQYFGPGTRLLVL.